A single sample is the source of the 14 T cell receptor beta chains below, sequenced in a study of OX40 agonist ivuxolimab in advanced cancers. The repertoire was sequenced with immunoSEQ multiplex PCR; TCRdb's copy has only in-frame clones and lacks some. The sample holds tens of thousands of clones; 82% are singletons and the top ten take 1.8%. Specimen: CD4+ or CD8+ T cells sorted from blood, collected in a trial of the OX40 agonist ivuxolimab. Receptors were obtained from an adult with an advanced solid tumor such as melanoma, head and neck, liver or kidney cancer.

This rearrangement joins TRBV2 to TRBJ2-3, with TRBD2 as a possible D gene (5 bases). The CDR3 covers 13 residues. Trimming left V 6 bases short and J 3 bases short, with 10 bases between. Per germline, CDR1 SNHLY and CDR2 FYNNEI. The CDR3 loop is CASSGEVTDTQYF. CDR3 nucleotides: TGTGCCAGCAGCGGGGAAGTGACAGATACGCAGTATTTT. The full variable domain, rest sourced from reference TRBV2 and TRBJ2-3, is EPEVTQTPSHQVTQMGQEVILRCVPISNHLYFYWYRQILGQKVEFLVSFYNNEISEKSEIFDDQFSVERPDGSNFTLKIRSTKLEDSAMYFCASSGEVTDTQYFGPGTRLTVL.

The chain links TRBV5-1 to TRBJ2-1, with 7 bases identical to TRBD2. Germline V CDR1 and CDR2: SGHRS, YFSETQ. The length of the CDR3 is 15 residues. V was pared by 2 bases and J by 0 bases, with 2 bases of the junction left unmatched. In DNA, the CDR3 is TGCGCCAGCAGCTTCGGGGGGAGCTCCTACAATGAGCAGTTCTTC. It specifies CASSFGGSSYNEQFF.

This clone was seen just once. The CDR3 region has the DNA TGTGCCAGCAGCTTGCGGGGGGGAGGCACAGATACGCAGTATTTT. Translated, it gives CASSLRGGGTDTQYF. The chain combines TRBV11-2 with TRBJ2-3; 9 bases are shared with TRBD2. Per the germline V gene, CDR1 is SGHAT and CDR2 is FQNNGV. The CDR3 has 15 amino acids. V lost 3 bases and J lost 1; bases outside the gene matches: 2.

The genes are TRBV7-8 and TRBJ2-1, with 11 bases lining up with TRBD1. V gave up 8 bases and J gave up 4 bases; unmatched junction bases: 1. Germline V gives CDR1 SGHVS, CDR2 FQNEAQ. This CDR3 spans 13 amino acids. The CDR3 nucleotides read TGTGCCAGCCGGGACAGGGGGTACAATGAGCAGTTCTTC. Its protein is CASRDRGYNEQFF. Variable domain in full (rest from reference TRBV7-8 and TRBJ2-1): GAGVSQSPRYKVAKRGQDVALRCDPISGHVSLFWYQQALGQGPEFLTYFQNEAQLDKSGLPSDRFFAERPEGSVSTLKIQRTQQEDSAVYLCASRDRGYNEQFFGPGTRLTVL.

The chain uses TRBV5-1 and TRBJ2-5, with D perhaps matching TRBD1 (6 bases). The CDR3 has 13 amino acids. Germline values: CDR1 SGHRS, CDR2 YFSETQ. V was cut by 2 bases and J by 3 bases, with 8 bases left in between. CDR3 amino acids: CASSFAGEETQYF. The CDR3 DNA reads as TGCGCCAGCAGCTTTGCAGGGGAAGAGACCCAGTACTTC.

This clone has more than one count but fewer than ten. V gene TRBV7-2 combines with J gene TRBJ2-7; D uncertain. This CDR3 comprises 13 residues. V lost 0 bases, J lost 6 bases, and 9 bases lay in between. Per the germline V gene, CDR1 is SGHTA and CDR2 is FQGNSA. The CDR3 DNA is TGTGCCAGCAGCTTAGCCCCAACGGGCGAGCAGTACTTC. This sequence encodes CASSLAPTGEQYF.

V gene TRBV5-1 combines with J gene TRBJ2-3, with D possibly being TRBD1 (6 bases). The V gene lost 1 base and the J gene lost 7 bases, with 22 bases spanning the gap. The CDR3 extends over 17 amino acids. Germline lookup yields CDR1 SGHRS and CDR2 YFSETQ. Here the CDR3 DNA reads TGCGCCAGCAGCTTGTTGGGTCGACAGGCGAACGGGTATACGCAGTATTTT. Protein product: CASSLLGRQANGYTQYF.

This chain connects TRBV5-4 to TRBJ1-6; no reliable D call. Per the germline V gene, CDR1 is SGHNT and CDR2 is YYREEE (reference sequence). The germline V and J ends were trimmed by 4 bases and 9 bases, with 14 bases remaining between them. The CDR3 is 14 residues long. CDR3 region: CASSPALGGSPLHF. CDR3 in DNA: TGTGCCAGCAGCCCGGCCCTGGGAGGTTCACCCCTCCACTTT. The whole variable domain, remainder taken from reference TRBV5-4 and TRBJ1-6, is ETGVTQSPTHLIKTRGQQVTLRCSSQSGHNTVSWYQQALGQGPQFIFQYYREEENGRGNFPPRFSGLQFPNYSSELNVNALELDDSALYLCASSPALGGSPLHFGNGTRLTVT.

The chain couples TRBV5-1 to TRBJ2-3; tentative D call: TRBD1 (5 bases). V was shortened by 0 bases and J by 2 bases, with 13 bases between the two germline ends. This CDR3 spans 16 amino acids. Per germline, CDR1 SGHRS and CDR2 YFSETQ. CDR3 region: CASSLGGRASTDTQYF. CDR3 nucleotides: TGCGCCAGCAGCTTGGGTGGCAGGGCCTCCACAGATACGCAGTATTTT.

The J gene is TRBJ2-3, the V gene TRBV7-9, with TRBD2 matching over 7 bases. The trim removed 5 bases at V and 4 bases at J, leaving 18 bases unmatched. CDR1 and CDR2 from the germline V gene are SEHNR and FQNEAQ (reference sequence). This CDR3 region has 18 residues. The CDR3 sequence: CASSPSAREGRRADTQYF. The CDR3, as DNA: TGTGCCAGCAGCCCCTCAGCCAGGGAGGGACGCCGAGCAGATACGCAGTATTTT. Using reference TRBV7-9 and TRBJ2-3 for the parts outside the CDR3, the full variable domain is DTGVSQNPRHKITKRGQNVTFRCDPISEHNRLYWYRQTLGQGPEFLTYFQNEAQLEKSRLLSDRFSAERPKGSFSTLEIQRTEQGDSAMYLCASSPSAREGRRADTQYFGPGTRLTVL.

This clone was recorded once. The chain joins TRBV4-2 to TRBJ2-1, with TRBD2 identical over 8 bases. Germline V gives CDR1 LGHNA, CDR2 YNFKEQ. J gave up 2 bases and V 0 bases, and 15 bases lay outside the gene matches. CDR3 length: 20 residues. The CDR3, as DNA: TGTGCCAGCAGCCAAGACTTGGGAGCGCCGGGACTAGTAGCCTACAATGAGCAGTTCTTC. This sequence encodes CASSQDLGAPGLVAYNEQFF.

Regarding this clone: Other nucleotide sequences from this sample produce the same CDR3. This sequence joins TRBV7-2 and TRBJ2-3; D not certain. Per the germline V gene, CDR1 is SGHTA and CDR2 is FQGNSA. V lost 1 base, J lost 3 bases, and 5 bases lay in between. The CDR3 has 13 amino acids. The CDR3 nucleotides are TGTGCCAGCAGCTTAGTTGTGACAGATACGCAGTATTTT. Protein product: CASSLVVTDTQYF.

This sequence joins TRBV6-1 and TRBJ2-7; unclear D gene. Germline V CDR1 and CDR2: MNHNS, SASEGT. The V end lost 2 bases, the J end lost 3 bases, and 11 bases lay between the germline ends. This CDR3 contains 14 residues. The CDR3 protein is CASSENWESYEQYF. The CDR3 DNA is TGTGCCAGCAGTGAAAACTGGGAAAGCTACGAGCAGTACTTC.

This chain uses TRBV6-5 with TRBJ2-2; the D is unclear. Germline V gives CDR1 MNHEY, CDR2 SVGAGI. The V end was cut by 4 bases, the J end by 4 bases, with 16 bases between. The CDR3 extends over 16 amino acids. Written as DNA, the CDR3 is TGTGCCAGCAGTTTCGATAGACCCGTTCCCACCGGGGAGCTGTTTTTT. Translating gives CASSFDRPVPTGELFF.